This is a list of T cell receptor beta chains from one sample in a study of blood T cell repertoires in COVID-19. Repertoires were generated with immunoSEQ multiplex PCR, while TCRdb's copy carries only in-frame clones and drops some. The sample carries approximately 53,000 clones, approximately 91% recorded once. Sample: peripheral blood. The receptor set was obtained from a human donor in a cohort sampled during active COVID-19. Both conserved end residues are part of each CDR3. The D gene is left open where the match is weak. The size entry is marked missing in some rows and otherwise reads once, few, many or a size class.

j_call clone_size cdr3_length d_call v_call cdr3_nt cdr3_aa
TRBJ1-1 NA 13 NA TRBV12-5 TGTGCTAGTGGCATGGACACTTACACTGAAGCTTTCTTT CASGMDTYTEAFF
TRBJ1-4 NA 17 TRBD1 TRBV5-1 TGCGCCAGCAGACCGGGACAGGGATCTGGGGGGCATGAAAAACTGTTTTTT CASRPGQGSGGHEKLFF
TRBJ1-2 NA 14 NA TRBV5-1 TGCGCCAGCAGCTTGGAAAGTGGGGAGTATGGCTACACCTTC CASSLESGEYGYTF
TRBJ1-5 NA 14 NA TRBV20-1 TGCAGTGCTAGTTGGGCAAATAGCAATCAGCCCCAGCATTTT CSASWANSNQPQHF
TRBJ1-4 few 17 NA TRBV21-1 TGTGCCAGCAGCAAAGCCAGGGTTGACAGGGGATGGGAAAAACTGTTTTTT CASSKARVDRGWEKLFF
TRBJ2-5 once 15 NA TRBV3-1/TRBV3-2 TGTGCCAGCAGCCAAGGGTTTACTAGGTCGGAGACCCAGTACTTC CASSQGFTRSETQYF
TRBJ1-1 NA 14 NA TRBV14 TGTGCCAGCAGCCAAGAGACGGGGGGAGCTGAAGCTTTCTTT CASSQETGGAEAFF
TRBJ1-5 NA 13 NA TRBV2 TGTGCCAGCAGTAAGGGGGAATCGCAGCCCCAGCATTTT CASSKGESQPQHF
TRBJ2-1 NA 14 NA TRBV29-1 TGCAGCGTTGATCACGCTCGGGGGTACAATGAGCAGTTCTTC CSVDHARGYNEQFF
TRBJ2-1 NA 14 TRBD1 TRBV30 TGTGCCTGGACCCGGGACAGGGGGTTTAATGAGCAGTTCTTC CAWTRDRGFNEQFF